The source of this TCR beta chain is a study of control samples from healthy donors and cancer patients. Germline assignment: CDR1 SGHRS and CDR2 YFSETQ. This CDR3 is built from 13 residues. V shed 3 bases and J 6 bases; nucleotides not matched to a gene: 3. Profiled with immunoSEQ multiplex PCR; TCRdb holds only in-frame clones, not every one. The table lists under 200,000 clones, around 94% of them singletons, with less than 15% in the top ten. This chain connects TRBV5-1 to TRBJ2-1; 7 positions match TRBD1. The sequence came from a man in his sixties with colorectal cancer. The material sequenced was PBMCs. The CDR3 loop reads CASSSWDSNEQFF. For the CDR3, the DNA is TGCGCCAGCAGCTCTTGGGACAGCAATGAGCAGTTCTTC.